This T cell receptor beta chain was documented in a study of regulatory T cells in long-lasting Graves disease. Specified time point: newly diagnosed GD, antithyroid drugs for less than 3 months. There was RNA extracted from PBMCs, and the TCR library was made from it. V was pared by 1 base and J by 12 bases, with 10 bases between. Looked up from germline, CDR1 is SEHNR and CDR2 is FQNEAQ (reference sequence). This CDR3 is 13 amino acids long. Sequencing libraries for TCR beta were prepared with iRepertoire HTBI primers and Arm-PCR of CDR3 regions. A single record per CDR3 protein comes from TCRdb applying MiXCR to the multiplex PCR reads. The sample records hundreds of thousands of distinct CDR3 sequences, over 15% being singletons. These data were likewise used in another study, on T cells in Graves' hyperthyroidism and ophthalmopathy.

The receptor was isolated from a man in his forties with Graves disease. The input for sequencing was peripheral blood mononuclear cells (PBMCs), taken at new diagnosis, from a patient treated with antithyroid drugs. The gene calls are TRBV7-9 and TRBJ1-6; D call uncertain. In nucleotides, the CDR3 is TGTGCCAGCAGCTTAGGCGATGCTGGACCCCTCCACTTT. Protein product: CASSLGDAGPLHF. The full variable domain, completed using reference TRBV7-9 and TRBJ1-6, is DTGVSQNPRHKITKRGQNVTFRCDPISEHNRLYWYRQTLGQGPEFLTYFQNEAQLEKSRLLSDRFSAERPKGSFSTLEIQRTEQGDSAMYLCASSLGDAGPLHFGNGTRLTVT.